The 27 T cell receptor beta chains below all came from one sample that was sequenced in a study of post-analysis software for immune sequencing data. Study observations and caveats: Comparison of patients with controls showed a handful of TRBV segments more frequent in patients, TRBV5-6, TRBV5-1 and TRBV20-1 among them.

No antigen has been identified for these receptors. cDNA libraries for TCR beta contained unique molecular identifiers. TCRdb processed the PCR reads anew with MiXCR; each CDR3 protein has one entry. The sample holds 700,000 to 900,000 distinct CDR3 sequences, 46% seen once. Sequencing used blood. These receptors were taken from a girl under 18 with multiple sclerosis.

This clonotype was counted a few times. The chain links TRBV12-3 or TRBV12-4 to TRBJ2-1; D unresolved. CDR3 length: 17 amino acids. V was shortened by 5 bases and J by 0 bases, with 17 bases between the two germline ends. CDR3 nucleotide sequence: TGTGCCAGCAGTCTCCTCGTTAGGACCCCCTCCTACAATGAGCAGTTCTTC. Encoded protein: CASSLLVRTPSYNEQFF.

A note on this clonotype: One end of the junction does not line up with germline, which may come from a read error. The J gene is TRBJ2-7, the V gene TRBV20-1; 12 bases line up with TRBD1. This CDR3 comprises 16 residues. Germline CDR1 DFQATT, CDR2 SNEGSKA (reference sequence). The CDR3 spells CSTRVTGTGGPVKQYF. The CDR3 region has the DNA TGCAGTACTAGGGTCACCGGGACAGGGGGCCCCGTTAAGCAGTACTTC.

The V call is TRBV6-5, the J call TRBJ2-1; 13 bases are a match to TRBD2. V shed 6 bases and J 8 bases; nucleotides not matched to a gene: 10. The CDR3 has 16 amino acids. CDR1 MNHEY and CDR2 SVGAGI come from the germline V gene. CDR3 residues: CASSRLAGGPWDEQFF. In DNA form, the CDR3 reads TGTGCCAGCAGCAGACTAGCGGGAGGCCCATGGGATGAGCAGTTCTTC.

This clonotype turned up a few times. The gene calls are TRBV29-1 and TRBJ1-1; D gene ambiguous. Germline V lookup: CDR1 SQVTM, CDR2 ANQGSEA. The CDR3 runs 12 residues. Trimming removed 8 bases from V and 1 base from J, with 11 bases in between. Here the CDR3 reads CSCREGNTEAFF. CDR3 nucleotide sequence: TGCAGCTGCCGGGAGGGGAACACTGAAGCTTTCTTT.

CDR3 loop: CSGTGETQYF. DNA for the CDR3: TGCAGCGGGACGGGAGAGACCCAGTACTTC. V usage is TRBV29-1 and J usage is TRBJ2-5; no reliable D call. Trimming removed 7 bases from V and 4 bases from J, with 7 bases in between. CDR1 is SQVTM and CDR2 is ANQGSEA in the germline V gene. The CDR3 loop spans 10 amino acids.

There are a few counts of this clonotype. CDR3 in DNA: TGCGCCAGCAGCTCAAACGGGCCGTTAGTTACGCAGTATTTT. Translated, it gives CASSSNGPLVTQYF. The rearrangement joins TRBV5-1 to TRBJ2-3, with D unclear. Trimming stripped 3 bases from V and 8 bases from J, with 16 bases between. The CDR3 is made up of 14 amino acids. From germline, CDR1 is SGHRS and CDR2 YFSETQ. Full variable domain (missing parts from reference TRBV5-1 and TRBJ2-3): KAGVTQTPRYLIKTRGQQVTLSCSPISGHRSVSWYQQTPGQGLQFLFEYFSETQRNKGNFPGRFSGRQFSNSRSEMNVSTLELGDSALYLCASSSNGPLVTQYFGPGTRLTVL.

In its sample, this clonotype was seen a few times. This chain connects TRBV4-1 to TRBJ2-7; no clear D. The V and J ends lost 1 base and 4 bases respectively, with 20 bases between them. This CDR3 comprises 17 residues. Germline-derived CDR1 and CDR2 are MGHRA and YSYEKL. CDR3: CASSQGDGELSWYEQYF. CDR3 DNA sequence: TGCGCCAGCAGCCAAGGGGATGGGGAACTGTCTTGGTACGAGCAGTACTTC.

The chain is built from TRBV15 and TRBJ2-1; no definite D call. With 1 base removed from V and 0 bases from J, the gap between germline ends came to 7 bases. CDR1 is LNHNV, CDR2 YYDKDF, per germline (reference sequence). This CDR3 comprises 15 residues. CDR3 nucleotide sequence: TGTGCCACCAGCAGAGCTGGCGACTCCTACAATGAGCAGTTCTTC. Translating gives CATSRAGDSYNEQFF.

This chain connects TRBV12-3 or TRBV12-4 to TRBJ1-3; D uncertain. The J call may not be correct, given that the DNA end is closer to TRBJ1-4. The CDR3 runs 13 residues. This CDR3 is CASAIRGGEKLFF. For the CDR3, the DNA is TGTGCCAGCGCAATTCGGGGAGGGGAAAAACTGTTTTTT.

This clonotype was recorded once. The CDR3 DNA sequence: TGTGCCAGCAGCTTAGCACCACAGTCCTACAATGAGCAGTTCTTC. This translates into CASSLAPQSYNEQFF. The chain combines TRBV7-2 with TRBJ2-1; D is unresolved. Trimming took off 0 bases at V and 1 base at J, with 7 bases between the two ends. Germline CDR1 reads SGHTA; CDR2 reads FQGNSA. This CDR3 is 15 amino acids long.

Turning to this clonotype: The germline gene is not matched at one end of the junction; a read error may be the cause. This CDR3 is CASSFHSSGANVPTF. The DNA for the CDR3 is TGTGCCAGCAGCTTCCATAGCTCTGGGGCCAACGTCCCGACTTTC. The chain recombines TRBV13 with TRBJ2-6; a weak D match, TRBD1 (5 bases). The CDR3 runs to 15 residues. In germline, CDR1 is PRHDT, CDR2 FYEKMQ (reference sequence).

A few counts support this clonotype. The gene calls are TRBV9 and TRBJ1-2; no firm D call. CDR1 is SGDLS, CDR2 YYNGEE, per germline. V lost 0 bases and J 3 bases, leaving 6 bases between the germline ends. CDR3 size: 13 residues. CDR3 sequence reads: CASSVAGHYGYTF. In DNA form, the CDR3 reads TGTGCCAGCAGCGTAGCTGGGCACTATGGCTACACCTTC.

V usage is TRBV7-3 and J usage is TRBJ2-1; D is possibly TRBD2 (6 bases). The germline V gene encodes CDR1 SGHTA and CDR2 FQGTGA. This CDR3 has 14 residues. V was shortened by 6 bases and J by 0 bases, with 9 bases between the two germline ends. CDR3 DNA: TGTGCCAGCAGTCCTAGCGTCTCCTACAATGAGCAGTTCTTC. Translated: CASSPSVSYNEQFF.

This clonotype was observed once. The CDR3 nucleotides read TGTGCCAGCAGCGTCCGATCGGATCCAGGGTACGAGCAGTACTTC. Amino acids: CASSVRSDPGYEQYF. The chain uses TRBV9 and TRBJ2-7, with a weak D call TRBD1 (5 bases). Germline loops: CDR1 SGDLS, CDR2 YYNGEE. The CDR3 spans 15 residues. V gave up 2 bases and J gave up 4 bases, with 16 bases separating them. The complete variable domain, with remaining parts taken from reference TRBV9 and TRBJ2-7, reads DSGVTQTPKHLITATGQRVTLRCSPRSGDLSVYWYQQSLDQGLQFLIQYYNGEERAKGNILERFSAQQFPDLHSELNLSSLELGDSALYFCASSVRSDPGYEQYFGPGTRLTVT.

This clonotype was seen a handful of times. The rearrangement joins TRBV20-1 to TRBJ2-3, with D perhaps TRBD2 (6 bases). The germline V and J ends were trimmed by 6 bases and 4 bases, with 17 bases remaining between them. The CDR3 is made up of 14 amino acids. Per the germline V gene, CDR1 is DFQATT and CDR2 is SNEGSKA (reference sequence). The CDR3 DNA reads TGCAGTGCGCCCCCGCTAGCGATCGCAGATACGCAGTATTTT. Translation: CSAPPLAIADTQYF.

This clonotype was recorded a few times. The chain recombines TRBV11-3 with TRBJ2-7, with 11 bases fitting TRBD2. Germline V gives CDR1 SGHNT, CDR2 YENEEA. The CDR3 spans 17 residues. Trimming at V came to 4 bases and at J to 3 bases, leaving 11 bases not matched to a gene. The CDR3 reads CASSSSPPGLAVYEQYF. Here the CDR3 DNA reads TGTGCCAGCAGCTCTTCGCCCCCGGGACTAGCGGTCTACGAGCAGTACTTC.

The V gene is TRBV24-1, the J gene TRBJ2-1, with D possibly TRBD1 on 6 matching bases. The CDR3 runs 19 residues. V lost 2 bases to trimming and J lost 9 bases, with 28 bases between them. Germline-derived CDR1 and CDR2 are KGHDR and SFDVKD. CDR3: CATSDSYDSRAGQGGEQFF. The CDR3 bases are TGTGCCACCAGTGATTCGTACGACAGCAGGGCGGGCCAAGGGGGTGAGCAGTTCTTC.

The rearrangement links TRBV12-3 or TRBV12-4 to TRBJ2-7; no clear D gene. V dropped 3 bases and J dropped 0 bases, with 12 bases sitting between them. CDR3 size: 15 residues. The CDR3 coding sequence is TGTGCCAGCAGTTTCAATGGCGTTAGCTCCTACGAGCAGTACTTC. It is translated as CASSFNGVSSYEQYF.

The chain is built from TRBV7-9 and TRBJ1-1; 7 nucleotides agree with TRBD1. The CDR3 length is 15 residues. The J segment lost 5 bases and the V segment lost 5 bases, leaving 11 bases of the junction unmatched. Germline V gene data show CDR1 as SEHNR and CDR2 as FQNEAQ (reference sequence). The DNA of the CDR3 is TGTGCCAGCAGCCAAATGGGGACAGTAAGGACTGAAGCTTTCTTT. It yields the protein CASSQMGTVRTEAFF.

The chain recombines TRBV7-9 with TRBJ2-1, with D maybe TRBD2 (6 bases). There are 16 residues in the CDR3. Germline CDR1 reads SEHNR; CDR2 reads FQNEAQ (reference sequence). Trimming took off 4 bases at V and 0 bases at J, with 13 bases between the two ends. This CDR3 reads CASSSPRESSYNEQFF. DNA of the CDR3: TGTGCCAGCAGCTCTCCCCGGGAGAGCTCCTACAATGAGCAGTTCTTC. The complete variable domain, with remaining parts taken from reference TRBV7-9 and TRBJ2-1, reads DTGVSQNPRHKITKRGQNVTFRCDPISEHNRLYWYRQTLGQGPEFLTYFQNEAQLEKSRLLSDRFSAERPKGSFSTLEIQRTEQGDSAMYLCASSSPRESSYNEQFFGPGTRLTVL.

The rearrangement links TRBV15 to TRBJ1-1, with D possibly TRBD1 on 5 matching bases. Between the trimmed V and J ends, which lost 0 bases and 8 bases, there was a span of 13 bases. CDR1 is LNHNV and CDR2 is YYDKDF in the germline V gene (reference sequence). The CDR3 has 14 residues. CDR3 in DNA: TGTGCCACCAGCAGAGATTCGCAGGGCAGCGAAGCTTTCTTT. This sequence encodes CATSRDSQGSEAFF.

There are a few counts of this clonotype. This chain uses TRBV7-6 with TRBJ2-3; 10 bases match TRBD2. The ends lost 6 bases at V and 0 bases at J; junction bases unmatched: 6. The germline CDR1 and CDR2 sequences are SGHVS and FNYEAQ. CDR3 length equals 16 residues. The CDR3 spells CASSSTSGRSTDTQYF. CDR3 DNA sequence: TGTGCCAGCAGTTCGACTAGCGGGCGGAGCACAGATACGCAGTATTTT.

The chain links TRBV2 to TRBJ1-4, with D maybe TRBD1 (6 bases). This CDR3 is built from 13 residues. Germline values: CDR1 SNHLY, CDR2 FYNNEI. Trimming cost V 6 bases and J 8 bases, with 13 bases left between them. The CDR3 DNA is TGTGCCAGCAGGAAGGACAGTGCGGAAAAACTGTTTTTT. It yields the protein CASRKDSAEKLFF.

The DNA of the CDR3 is TGCAGTGCTAGCGGGGGTTACAATGAGCAGTTCTTC. Its translation is CSASGGYNEQFF. The chain has TRBV20-1 and TRBJ2-1, with a tentative D call TRBD2 (6 bases). V was pared by 3 bases and J by 4 bases, with 7 bases between. The CDR3 length is 12 residues. Germline values: CDR1 DFQATT, CDR2 SNEGSKA (reference sequence).

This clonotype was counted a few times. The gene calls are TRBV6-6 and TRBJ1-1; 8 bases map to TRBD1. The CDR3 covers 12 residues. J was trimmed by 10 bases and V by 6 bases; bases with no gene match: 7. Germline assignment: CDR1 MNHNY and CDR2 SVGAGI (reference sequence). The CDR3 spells CASREDRGLAFF. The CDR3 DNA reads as TGTGCCAGCAGGGAAGACAGGGGCCTAGCTTTCTTT.

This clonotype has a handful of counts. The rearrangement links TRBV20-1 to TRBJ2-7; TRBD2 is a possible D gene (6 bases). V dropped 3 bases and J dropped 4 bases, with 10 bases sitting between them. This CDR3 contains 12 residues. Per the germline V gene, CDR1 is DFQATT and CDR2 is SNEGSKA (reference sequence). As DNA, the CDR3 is TGCAGTGCTAGCGGGAGCAAATACGAGCAGTACTTC. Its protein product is CSASGSKYEQYF.

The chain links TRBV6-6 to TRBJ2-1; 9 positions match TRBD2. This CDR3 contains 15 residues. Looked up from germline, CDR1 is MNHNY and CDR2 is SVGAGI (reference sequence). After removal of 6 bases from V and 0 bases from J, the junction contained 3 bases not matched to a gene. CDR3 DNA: TGTGCCAGCAGGATACTAGCGGGCTCCTACAATGAGCAGTTCTTC. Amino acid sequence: CASRILAGSYNEQFF.